This T cell receptor beta chain appears in the sequencing data of a study of blood T cells in healthy people across ages. With 7 bases removed from V and 7 bases from J, the gap between germline ends came to 16 bases. There are 14 residues in the CDR3. This clonotype has a handful of counts. The individuals who served as donors were healthy Caucasians living in Russia, aged roughly 6 to 100. Primers used in a second PCR of roughly 7 to 12 cycles were a sample-barcoded 5' primer and a J-beta primer mix. MiXCR was run by TCRdb on the 5' RACE reads, yielding one entry per CDR3 protein. This sample yields about 1.4 million distinct CDR3 sequences, of which roughly 60% are seen a single time; over 5.5% belongs to the top ten.

The source material was blood. This receptor was obtained from a man younger than 30 in good health. This chain uses TRBV12-3 or TRBV12-4 with TRBJ1-4; no reliable D call. The CDR3 nucleotides read TGTGCCAGCACCCCCGGGAAGCTCGCTGAAAAACTGTTTTTT. Protein sequence: CASTPGKLAEKLFF.